These 11 T cell receptor beta chains were sequenced from one sample in a study of regulatory T cells in long-lasting Graves disease. In building TCR beta libraries, iRepertoire HTBI primers were used together with Arm-PCR of CDR3 regions. From the multiplex PCR reads, TCRdb called clonotypes with MiXCR, one entry per CDR3 protein. The profile shows about 400,000 distinct CDR3 sequences, approximately 15% of them singletons. Time point described: newly diagnosed GD, antithyroid drugs for less than 3 months. Construction of the TCR library relied on RNA isolated from PBMCs. These records were also assigned to another study, of T cells in Graves' hyperthyroidism and ophthalmopathy.

The material was peripheral blood mononuclear cells (PBMCs), obtained at new diagnosis, from a patient treated with antithyroid drugs. These receptors were obtained from a middle-aged woman with Graves disease.

This clonotype came up a few times. The rearrangement joins TRBV6-2 or TRBV6-3 to TRBJ2-2; 15 bases agree with TRBD2. J gave up 5 bases and V 2 bases, and 6 bases lay outside the gene matches. The CDR3 is 18 amino acids. Germline V gene sequence: CDR1 MNHEY, CDR2 SVGEGT. CDR3 bases: TGTGCCAGCAGTTACCCGGGACTAGCGGGAGGAGGAACCGGGGAGCTGTTTTTT. Amino acids: CASSYPGLAGGGTGELFF.

V gene TRBV12-3 or TRBV12-4 combines with J gene TRBJ1-1; 8 bases agree with TRBD1. The trim removed 6 bases at V and 11 bases at J, leaving 11 bases unmatched. The CDR3 contains 13 residues. Written as DNA, the CDR3 is TGTGCCAGCAGCCCACCAGGGGGCTTAAACGCTTTCTTT. Its protein product is CASSPPGGLNAFF.

This clonotype was counted at least ten times. The chain employs TRBV12-3 or TRBV12-4 and TRBJ1-5; TRBD1 matches at 8 bases. The CDR3 runs 15 residues. The V and J ends lost 3 bases and 4 bases, in that order; junction bases with no gene match: 5. CDR3 sequence reads: CASSLDREGNQPQHF. As DNA, the CDR3 is TGTGCCAGCAGTTTGGACAGGGAGGGGAATCAGCCCCAGCATTTT.

This clonotype was found many times. The V call is TRBV2, the J call TRBJ2-2; 13 nucleotides agree with TRBD2. CDR1 and CDR2 (germline): SNHLY, FYNNEI. V was clipped by 4 bases and J by 0 bases; unmatched bases: 8. This CDR3 has 19 residues. The CDR3 reads CASSGGLGLAGANTGELFF. The DNA of the CDR3 is TGTGCCAGCAGTGGGGGTTTAGGACTAGCGGGAGCGAACACCGGGGAGCTGTTTTTT.

In this sample, this clonotype turned up many times. The chain joins TRBV11-2 to TRBJ1-1; D is ambiguous. This CDR3 region has 16 residues. Germline values: CDR1 SGHAT, CDR2 FQNNGV. Trimming took off 1 base at V and 5 bases at J, with 17 bases between the two ends. The CDR3 loop reads CASSLANSIRGTEAFF. Written as DNA, the CDR3 is TGTGCCAGCAGCTTAGCAAACAGCATCCGAGGGACTGAAGCTTTCTTT. Full variable domain (missing parts from reference TRBV11-2 and TRBJ1-1): EAGVAQSPRYKIIEKRQSVAFWCNPISGHATLYWYQQILGQGPKLLIQFQNNGVVDDSQLPKDRFSAERLKGVDSTLKIQPAKLEDSAVYLCASSLANSIRGTEAFFGQGTRLTVV.

This clonotype showed up just a few times. The CDR3 sequence: CSASSGYHTEAFF. CDR3 DNA: TGCAGTGCTAGTTCCGGGTACCACACTGAAGCTTTCTTT. This chain links TRBV20-1 with TRBJ1-1, with no clear D. Trimming pared 3 bases from V and 3 bases from J, leaving 11 bases between. The length of the CDR3 is 13 residues. In germline, CDR1 is DFQATT, CDR2 SNEGSKA (reference sequence).

The table lists this clonotype with many counts. V usage is TRBV9 and J usage is TRBJ2-2, with 8 bases lining up with TRBD1. The CDR3 length is 17 residues. The junction had 7 bases not matched to a gene; V was cut back by 0 bases and J by 3 bases. Germline V gives CDR1 SGDLS, CDR2 YYNGEE. The CDR3 here is CASSVEKTGVDTGELFF. The DNA for the CDR3 is TGTGCCAGCAGCGTAGAAAAGACAGGGGTGGACACCGGGGAGCTGTTTTTT.

Ten or more counts support this clonotype. This chain uses TRBV19 with TRBJ2-5, with 8 nucleotides matching TRBD2. V gave up 7 bases and J gave up 5 bases; unmatched junction bases: 6. The germline gives CDR1 LNHDA, CDR2 SQIVND (reference sequence). CDR3 size: 13 residues. The CDR3 region is CASTTTGGETQYF. For the CDR3, the DNA is TGTGCCAGTACGACAACGGGAGGGGAGACCCAGTACTTC. Complete variable domain (other parts from reference TRBV19 and TRBJ2-5): DGGITQSPKYLFRKEGQNVTLSCEQNLNHDAMYWYRQDPGQGLRLIYYSQIVNDFQKGDIAEGYSVSREKKESFPLTVTSAQKNPTAFYLCASTTTGGETQYFGPGTRLLVL.

This clonotype was observed at least ten times. The V and J genes are TRBV11-2 and TRBJ1-4; D unclear. CDR1 and CDR2 from the germline V gene are SGHAT and FQNNGV. This CDR3 contains 12 residues. With 2 bases removed from V and 8 bases from J, the gap between germline ends came to 6 bases. In DNA, the CDR3 is TGTGCCAGCAGCTTAAACGAGGAAAAACTGTTTTTT. Protein product: CASSLNEEKLFF.

In this sample, this clonotype turned up many times. The V gene is TRBV6-2 or TRBV6-3, the J gene TRBJ1-1; 8 positions agree with TRBD1. Germline V gene lookup returns CDR1 MNHEY and CDR2 SVGEGT. This CDR3 comprises 14 residues. V was pared by 6 bases and J by 1 base, with 4 bases of the junction left unmatched. The CDR3 DNA reads as TGTGCCAGCAGACCCGACAGGGGGAACACTGAAGCTTTCTTT. Translation: CASRPDRGNTEAFF.

The sample holds many counts of this clonotype. The J gene is TRBJ1-1, the V gene TRBV18; D not resolved. CDR1 and CDR2 (germline): KGHSH, LQKENI. Trimming cost V 2 bases and J 5 bases, with 12 bases left between them. This CDR3 comprises 14 residues. The CDR3 region has the DNA TGTGCCAGCTCACCAGCATGGGTGTGGACTGAAGCTTTCTTT. Its translation is CASSPAWVWTEAFF.